The rows below give T cell receptor beta chains drawn from one sample of a study of cytomegalovirus exposure and HLA in healthy donors. Libraries were prepared by immunoSEQ multiplex PCR; TCRdb keeps only in-frame clonotypes and omits some of them. The sample holds 120,000 or so clones; roughly 89% are singletons and the top ten take approximately 1.1%. Sequenced: PBMCs. The source of these receptors is a woman aged 18-30 years in good health and CMV-seronegative. Each CDR3 is given with its conserved first and last residue. Fields, in order: CDR3 DNA, CDR3 protein, clone size, D gene, J gene, CDR3 length, V gene. D genes are given only for firm matches. Some rows have no size entry. The others give once, few or many, or a class for an expanded clone.

CDR3nt: TGTGCCAGCAGTGAGGGGCACCCAAACACTGAAGCTTTCTTT; CDR3aa: CASSEGHPNTEAFF; abundance: NA; d_gene: NA; j_gene: TRBJ1-1; len: 14; v_gene: TRBV2
CDR3nt: TGTGCCAGCAGCCAAGAGGGACAGGGGTTCTCCGGGGCCAACGTCCTGACTTTC; CDR3aa: CASSQEGQGFSGANVLTF; abundance: NA; d_gene: TRBD1; j_gene: TRBJ2-6; len: 18; v_gene: TRBV4-2
CDR3nt: TGTGCCAGTAGCCCTACTAGCGGGACCTACAATGAGCAGTTCTTC; CDR3aa: CASSPTSGTYNEQFF; abundance: NA; d_gene: TRBD2; j_gene: TRBJ2-1; len: 15; v_gene: TRBV19
CDR3nt: TGCGCCAGCAGTGCACAGCTAAACACCATATATTTT; CDR3aa: CASSAQLNTIYF; abundance: NA; d_gene: NA; j_gene: TRBJ1-3; len: 12; v_gene: TRBV10-2
CDR3nt: TGTGCCAGCTCATGGCCACCAGCGGGGAGGGCCAAAAACATTCAGTACTTC; CDR3aa: CASSWPPAGRAKNIQYF; abundance: NA; d_gene: TRBD2; j_gene: TRBJ2-4; len: 17; v_gene: TRBV18
CDR3nt: TGTGCCAGCAGTAAGGGGTACTCCTCCTACGAGCAGTACTTC; CDR3aa: CASSKGYSSYEQYF; abundance: NA; d_gene: NA; j_gene: TRBJ2-7; len: 14; v_gene: TRBV28
CDR3nt: TGTGCCACCAGCAGAAACAACCGGGATCAGCCCCAGCATTTT; CDR3aa: CATSRNNRDQPQHF; abundance: once; d_gene: NA; j_gene: TRBJ1-5; len: 14; v_gene: TRBV15
CDR3nt: TGTGCCAGCAGTTTACTCGGGGGTGATGGCTACACCTTC; CDR3aa: CASSLLGGDGYTF; abundance: NA; d_gene: NA; j_gene: TRBJ1-2; len: 13; v_gene: TRBV27
CDR3nt: TGTGCCAGCAGCCGCGGGACAGGGTATTCACCCCTCCACTTT; CDR3aa: CASSRGTGYSPLHF; abundance: NA; d_gene: TRBD1; j_gene: TRBJ1-6; len: 14; v_gene: TRBV7-6
CDR3nt: TGTGCCAGCAGCCAATTCGGAGACCGAGGGAAAGAGACCTACGAGCAGTACTTC; CDR3aa: CASSQFGDRGKETYEQYF; abundance: NA; d_gene: NA; j_gene: TRBJ2-7; len: 18; v_gene: TRBV4-2
CDR3nt: TGTGCCAGCAGTCCTCAGGGTGGTAGCGGGAGCTACGAGCAGTACTTC; CDR3aa: CASSPQGGSGSYEQYF; abundance: NA; d_gene: TRBD2; j_gene: TRBJ2-7; len: 16; v_gene: TRBV28
CDR3nt: TGTGCCAGCAGAGTAACTAGCGCCACAGATACGCAGTATTTT; CDR3aa: CASRVTSATDTQYF; abundance: NA; d_gene: TRBD2; j_gene: TRBJ2-3; len: 14; v_gene: TRBV6-1
CDR3nt: TGTGCCAGCAGGGACGACAGGGGGCGCGGACAGCCCCAGCATTTT; CDR3aa: CASRDDRGRGQPQHF; abundance: NA; d_gene: TRBD1; j_gene: TRBJ1-5; len: 15; v_gene: TRBV2
CDR3nt: TGTGCCAGCAGCCAACCAGATCTAGCGAGGGAGCAGTTCTTC; CDR3aa: CASSQPDLAREQFF; abundance: NA; d_gene: NA; j_gene: TRBJ2-1; len: 14; v_gene: TRBV4-2
CDR3nt: TGTGCCAGCAGTTTCCAAGTCGGAGGCACAGATACGCAGTATTTT; CDR3aa: CASSFQVGGTDTQYF; abundance: few; d_gene: NA; j_gene: TRBJ2-3; len: 15; v_gene: TRBV27
CDR3nt: TGTGCCAGCCACCCGACAGCGGGAGTTCCCCAAGAGACCCAGTACTTC; CDR3aa: CASHPTAGVPQETQYF; abundance: NA; d_gene: TRBD2; j_gene: TRBJ2-5; len: 16; v_gene: TRBV7-2
CDR3nt: TGTGCCAGCAGCCAATCGGACAGGGTCCTATATGGCTACACCTTC; CDR3aa: CASSQSDRVLYGYTF; abundance: NA; d_gene: TRBD1; j_gene: TRBJ1-2; len: 15; v_gene: TRBV28
CDR3nt: TGTGCCAGCACCCCAGGAACAAAGGAGACCCAGTACTTC; CDR3aa: CASTPGTKETQYF; abundance: NA; d_gene: NA; j_gene: TRBJ2-5; len: 13; v_gene: TRBV28
CDR3nt: TGTGCCAGCAGTGAGGGGCTGTCTACAGATACGCAGTATTTT; CDR3aa: CASSEGLSTDTQYF; abundance: NA; d_gene: NA; j_gene: TRBJ2-3; len: 14; v_gene: TRBV6-4
CDR3nt: TGCGCCAGCAGCTTTGACAGGGTGGGCAATGAGCAGTTCTTC; CDR3aa: CASSFDRVGNEQFF; abundance: NA; d_gene: TRBD1; j_gene: TRBJ2-1; len: 14; v_gene: TRBV5-1
CDR3nt: TGTGCCAGCTCACGCGGGGATAATGAAAAACTGTTTTTT; CDR3aa: CASSRGDNEKLFF; abundance: NA; d_gene: NA; j_gene: TRBJ1-4; len: 13; v_gene: TRBV18
CDR3nt: TGTGCCTGGAGTGGGGGAGGGAGAGGGACCCAGTACTTC; CDR3aa: CAWSGGGRGTQYF; abundance: NA; d_gene: TRBD2; j_gene: TRBJ2-5; len: 13; v_gene: TRBV30
CDR3nt: TGTGCCAGCCGCACTCCACAGGGCGAGGGAAACATTCAGTACTTC; CDR3aa: CASRTPQGEGNIQYF; abundance: once; d_gene: NA; j_gene: TRBJ2-4; len: 15; v_gene: TRBV28
CDR3nt: TGTGCCAGCAGTGAAGGGACAGCAACAACCTACGAGCAGTACTTC; CDR3aa: CASSEGTATTYEQYF; abundance: NA; d_gene: NA; j_gene: TRBJ2-7; len: 15; v_gene: TRBV6-1
CDR3nt: TGTGCCTTGGACAGGGACGGCAATGAGCAGTTCTTC; CDR3aa: CALDRDGNEQFF; abundance: NA; d_gene: TRBD1; j_gene: TRBJ2-1; len: 12; v_gene: TRBV30
CDR3nt: TGTGCCAGCAACGGATTTGGTCAGGGGCCCTACAATGAGCAGTTCTTC; CDR3aa: CASNGFGQGPYNEQFF; abundance: NA; d_gene: NA; j_gene: TRBJ2-1; len: 16; v_gene: TRBV27
CDR3nt: TGCAGTGCTAGTTCTCGGTATGGCTACACCTTC; CDR3aa: CSASSRYGYTF; abundance: NA; d_gene: NA; j_gene: TRBJ1-2; len: 11; v_gene: TRBV20-1
CDR3nt: TGTGCCATCAGCCCCGGTGACAATGAGCAGTTCTTC; CDR3aa: CAISPGDNEQFF; abundance: NA; d_gene: NA; j_gene: TRBJ2-1; len: 12; v_gene: TRBV10-3